This T cell receptor beta chain is drawn from a study of T-cell reconstitution after alpha-beta-depleted transplantation in children. Study-level findings and limits: Reports say that about two months after transplant, the alpha-beta T cells came out of several hundred graft clones that had expanded. Among T cells one year after transplant, newly produced cells accounted for most counts and diversity.

V was cut by 3 bases and J by 1 base, with 6 bases left in between. The germline gives CDR1 MNHNS, CDR2 SASEGT. CDR3 length: 13 residues. This clonotype has a count of ten or more. Antigen: not known. Unique molecular identifiers featured in how the TCRbeta library was prepared. TCRdb reanalysed the PCR reads using MiXCR and keeps one entry per CDR3 protein. The table lists some 300,000 distinct CDR3 sequences, over 9.5% of them singletons. The receptor was derived from a boy younger than two with acute myeloid leukemia, due to receive a stem cell transplant. The V and J genes are TRBV6-1 and TRBJ2-5; D not resolved. The sample consisted of PBMCs, taken before TCRalphabeta/CD19-depleted stem cell transplant. The CDR3 spells CASSERLQETQYF. CDR3 nucleotide sequence: TGTGCCAGCAGTGAGCGGCTCCAAGAGACCCAGTACTTC.